A selection of T cell receptor beta chains follows, all from one sample in a study of shared clonotypes between healthy human individuals. The table came from immunoSEQ multiplex PCR; TCRdb's copy has only in-frame clones and leaves some out. The sample holds some 2 million clones, around 96% seen once. The material sequenced was naive CD8+ T cells sorted from blood. These receptors originate from a man between 18 and 35 years old in good health. Each CDR3 is given with its conserved first and last residue. The order of the fields is J gene, D gene, V gene, CDR3 protein, CDR3 DNA. A D gene is named only where the DNA matches it firmly.

TRBJ2-1 | . | TRBV29-1 | CSVELTSSYNEQFF | TGCAGCGTTGAATTAACCAGCTCCTACAATGAGCAGTTCTTC
TRBJ2-5 | . | TRBV25-1 | CASTGDTQETQYF | TGTGCCAGCACCGGGGACACCCAAGAGACCCAGTACTTC
TRBJ2-1 | TRBD2 | TRBV28 | CASSLWGSGGKYNEQFF | TGTGCCAGCAGTTTATGGGGTAGCGGGGGAAAATACAATGAGCAGTTCTTC
TRBJ2-7 | TRBD1 | TRBV7-9 | CASSGLKGQGAGEQYF | TGTGCCAGCAGCGGACTTAAGGGACAGGGGGCGGGGGAGCAGTACTTC
TRBJ2-7 | TRBD2 | TRBV7-9 | CASSPRLADSYEQYF | TGTGCCAGCAGCCCCCGTCTAGCGGATTCCTACGAGCAGTACTTC
TRBJ2-3 | . | TRBV4-1 | CASSQDLATQYF | TGCGCCAGCAGCCAAGATCTGGCTACGCAGTATTTT
TRBJ2-3 | . | TRBV2 | CASSEALSDTQYF | TGTGCCAGCAGTGAAGCGCTTAGCGATACGCAGTATTTT
TRBJ2-1 | . | TRBV11-2 | CASSSPDRGWNEQFF | TGTGCCAGCAGCTCCCCAGATCGGGGTTGGAATGAGCAGTTCTTC
TRBJ2-7 | . | TRBV7-2 | CASSFMFGGDEQYF | TGTGCCAGCAGCTTTATGTTCGGGGGCGACGAGCAGTACTTC
TRBJ2-3 | . | TRBV12-2 | CASRLAPTGGAKIPDTQYF | TGTGCAAGTCGCTTAGCCCCGACAGGGGGCGCTAAGATCCCAGATACGCAGTATTTT
TRBJ2-7 | TRBD2 | TRBV11-2 | CASSSGGGRDYEQYF | TGTGCCAGCAGTTCTGGCGGGGGGAGGGACTACGAGCAGTACTTC